Following are 10 T cell receptor beta chains from one sample sequenced in a study of pediatric ulcerative colitis. The method was immunoSEQ multiplex PCR; TCRdb's version includes in-frame clones alone and lacks a portion of them. The sample yields 40,000 to 55,000 clones, more than 60% seen once. Rectal tissue came from one to two pinch biopsies taken at colonoscopy. Sequencing used gut tissue. These receptors were taken from a girl aged 10 to 17 with moderate ulcerative colitis.

The gene calls are TRBV5-1 and TRBJ2-6, with D unresolved. The CDR3 is 17 residues long. The germline V gene encodes CDR1 SGHRS and CDR2 YFSETQ. V was cut by 0 bases and J by 2 bases, with 12 bases left in between. The CDR3 sequence: CASSLEMIGTGANVLTF. CDR3 coding DNA: TGCGCCAGCAGCTTGGAGATGATCGGTACTGGGGCCAACGTCCTGACTTTC.

This clone was recorded only once. This rearrangement joins TRBV6-5 to TRBJ1-3; D gene uncertain. Trimming took off 4 bases at V and 4 bases at J, with 11 bases between the two ends. This CDR3 contains 14 residues. CDR1 MNHEY and CDR2 SVGAGI come from the germline V gene. CDR3 in DNA: TGTGCCAGCAGTTTAGGGAATCCCGGAAACACCATATATTTT. It yields the protein CASSLGNPGNTIYF.

This clone was counted a single time. The chain carries TRBV9 and TRBJ1-3; 7 bases align to TRBD1. With 4 bases clipped from V and 3 bases from J, the junction kept 7 bases outside the gene matches. In germline, CDR1 is SGDLS, CDR2 YYNGEE. This CDR3 contains 15 residues. The CDR3: CASSPRQGRGNTIYF. DNA of the CDR3: TGTGCCAGCAGCCCTCGACAGGGACGTGGAAACACCATATATTTT. The full variable domain, its missing parts supplied by reference TRBV9 and TRBJ1-3, is DSGVTQTPKHLITATGQRVTLRCSPRSGDLSVYWYQQSLDQGLQFLIQYYNGEERAKGNILERFSAQQFPDLHSELNLSSLELGDSALYFCASSPRQGRGNTIYFGEGSWLTVV.

V and J are TRBV15 and TRBJ2-7; 10 bases line up with TRBD2. The trim removed 6 bases at V and 3 bases at J, leaving 14 bases unmatched. The CDR3 is 17 amino acids. Germline assignment: CDR1 LNHNV and CDR2 YYDKDF (reference sequence). CDR3: CATRGVRLAGEIYEQYF. The CDR3 DNA reads as TGTGCCACCAGGGGGGTACGGCTAGCGGGAGAGATCTACGAGCAGTACTTC.

CDR3 sequence (DNA): TGTGCCAGCAGCCTTGGGTCAGGGCTGGGCAATGAGCAGTTCTTC. This sequence encodes CASSLGSGLGNEQFF. The chain couples TRBV7-2 to TRBJ2-1, with D possibly being TRBD1 (5 bases). The CDR3 loop spans 15 amino acids. Germline lookup yields CDR1 SGHTA and CDR2 FQGNSA. Trimming left V 5 bases short and J 6 bases short, with 17 bases between. The full variable domain, in which reference TRBV7-2 and TRBJ2-1 provide the parts outside the CDR3, is GAGVSQSPSNKVTEKGKDVELRCDPISGHTALYWYRQSLGQGLEFLIYFQGNSAPDKSGLPSDRFSAERTGGSVSTLTIQRTQQEDSAVYLCASSLGSGLGNEQFFGPGTRLTVL.

This chain connects TRBV7-8 to TRBJ2-6; the D gene could be TRBD1 or TRBD2 (6 bases each). There are 18 residues in the CDR3. From germline, CDR1 is SGHVS and CDR2 FQNEAQ. V was cut by 0 bases and J by 0 bases, with 12 bases left in between. The CDR3 DNA sequence: TGTGCCAGCAGCTTAGCGGTTGGGGGGCCCTCTGGGGCCAACGTCCTGACTTTC. It specifies CASSLAVGGPSGANVLTF.

This clone showed up just a few times. Other nucleotide sequences in the sample specify the same CDR3. V is TRBV5-4 and J is TRBJ1-5; no reliable D call. The CDR3 runs 12 residues. Per germline, CDR1 SGHNT and CDR2 YYREEE (reference sequence). V lost 0 bases and J 4 bases, leaving 2 bases between the germline ends. The DNA of the CDR3 is TGTGCCAGCAGCTTGGATAATCAGCCCCAGCATTTT. Translated, it gives CASSLDNQPQHF.

This chain connects TRBV4-1 to TRBJ2-1, with D uncertain. The V end was cut by 4 bases, the J end by 7 bases, with 20 bases between. Germline V gives CDR1 MGHRA, CDR2 YSYEKL. This CDR3 contains 16 residues. The CDR3 here is CASSPVSPGYGNEQFF. CDR3 bases: TGCGCCAGCAGCCCCGTCTCGCCCGGCTACGGAAATGAGCAGTTCTTC.

The J gene is TRBJ2-7, the V gene TRBV5-1; the D call may be TRBD1 or TRBD2 (5 bases each). This CDR3 contains 18 residues. Germline V gene sequence: CDR1 SGHRS, CDR2 YFSETQ. Trimming left V 0 bases short and J 1 base short, with 20 bases between. CDR3 sequence reads: CASSLGGVAGYRSYEQYF. CDR3 in DNA: TGCGCCAGCAGCTTGGGAGGGGTAGCTGGGTACAGGTCCTACGAGCAGTACTTC.

In its sample, this clone was seen once. The chain joins TRBV7-6 to TRBJ2-7; no clear D gene. This CDR3 comprises 15 residues. The germline CDR1 and CDR2 sequences are SGHVS and FNYEAQ. V lost 0 bases and J lost 2, with 11 bases in between. The CDR3, as DNA: TGTGCCAGCAGCTTAGCGCTAGGAACAGCCTACGAGCAGTACTTC. Translating gives CASSLALGTAYEQYF.